The TCR beta chain described here comes from a study of blood T cells in healthy people across ages. In regard to this clonotype: Its antigen is unknown.

They isolated at least 6 million PBMCs from each sample. With each sample, at least 5 micrograms of total RNA were extracted. Study findings and constraints: A strong correlation was seen between TCR beta diversity and naive T cell percentage.

Primers used in a second PCR of about 6 to 11 cycles were a sample-barcoded 5' primer and a J-beta primer mix. The authors tagged each cDNA molecule using a template-switch adaptor with 12 random nucleotides. TCRdb processed the 5' RACE reads anew with MiXCR; each CDR3 protein has one entry. There are fewer than 2,000,000 distinct CDR3 sequences in the sample; approximately 39% occur only once, and 23% lies in the top ten. The CDR3 runs 13 residues. With V trimmed by 6 bases and J by 8 bases, 4 bases remained unmatched. CDR1 MDHEN and CDR2 SYDVKM come from the germline V gene. The TCR comes from a human donor in good health. This chain links TRBV28 with TRBJ2-4; 10 bases line up with TRBD2. Sequencing used blood. CDR3 protein: CASSSSGGDIQYF. CDR3 nucleotides: TGTGCCAGCAGCTCAAGCGGGGGGGACATTCAGTACTTC. Full variable domain (missing parts from reference TRBV28 and TRBJ2-4): DVKVTQSSRYLVKRTGEKVFLECVQDMDHENMFWYRQDPGLGLRLIYFSYDVKMKEKGDIPEGYSVSREKKERFSLILESASTNQTSMYLCASSSSGGDIQYFGAGTRLSVL.